The TCR beta chain under discussion was sequenced for a study of cytomegalovirus exposure and HLA in healthy donors. Findings and limits, study-wide: The authors listed some 160 TCR beta chains as cytomegalovirus-associated. Later analysis demonstrated an association between a missense DCLRE1C variant and TCR beta V- and J-gene trimming. In a later analysis, specific HLA alleles were associated with 15,000 to 20,000 TCR beta sequences at a 0.05 false discovery rate.

Trimming shortened V by 3 bases and J by 4 bases, and 6 bases separated the two germline ends. Germline assignment: CDR1 KGHSH and CDR2 LQKENI. The CDR3 is 12 residues long. Details on this clone: Antigen: not known.

The primer mix had 60 Vbeta and 13 Jbeta primers. Assay used: immunoSEQ multiplex PCR; TCRdb lists only in-frame clones, some missing. Seen here are 45,000 to 65,000 clones, about 82% observed once, and the top ten hold about 1.4%. The sequence derives from a young man in good health and CMV-seronegative. The chain joins TRBV18 to TRBJ1-1; no clear D. Sequencing was carried out using PBMCs. The CDR3 here is CASSPSGTEAFF. The CDR3 nucleotides read TGTGCCAGCTCACCGTCGGGCACTGAAGCTTTCTTT.